Described below is a single TCR beta chain sequence and its context. Its antigen is undetermined. Germline V gene sequence: CDR1 SEHNR, CDR2 FQNEAQ (reference sequence). V lost 5 bases to trimming and J lost 6 bases, with 16 bases between them. This CDR3 spans 14 amino acids. The record originates from a study of blood T cells in healthy people across ages. Study-wide points: Diversity estimates drawn from one million T cells were deemed underestimates.

Combining a sample-barcoded 5' primer with a J-beta primer mix, a second PCR ran for roughly 7 to 12 cycles. All cDNA molecules were each tagged by a template-switch adaptor with 12 random nucleotides. In TCRdb, the 5' RACE reads were re-called with MiXCR into one record per CDR3 protein. Here the sample spans about 800,000 distinct CDR3 sequences, 58% being singletons. Whenever a sample was processed, at least 6 million PBMCs were isolated. What was sequenced was blood. This chain uses TRBV7-9 with TRBJ1-2; TRBD1 might be the D (6 bases). This sequence originates from a man younger than 40 in good health. The CDR3 loop is CASSLPQGYDGYTF. The DNA for the CDR3 is TGTGCCAGCAGCCTACCCCAGGGGTACGATGGCTACACCTTC.